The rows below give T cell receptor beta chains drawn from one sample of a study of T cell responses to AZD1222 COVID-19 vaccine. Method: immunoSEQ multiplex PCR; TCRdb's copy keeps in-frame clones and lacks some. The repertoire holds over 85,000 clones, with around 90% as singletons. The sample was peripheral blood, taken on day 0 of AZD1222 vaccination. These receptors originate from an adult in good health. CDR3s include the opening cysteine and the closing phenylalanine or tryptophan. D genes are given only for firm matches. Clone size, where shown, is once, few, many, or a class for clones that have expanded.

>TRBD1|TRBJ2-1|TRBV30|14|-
CAWRTGGRYNEQFF
TGTGCCTGGAGGACAGGGGGCAGGTACAATGAGCAGTTCTTC
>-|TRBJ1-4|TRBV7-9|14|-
CASSFPKSNEKLFF
TGTGCCAGCAGCTTCCCAAAGAGTAATGAAAAACTGTTTTTT
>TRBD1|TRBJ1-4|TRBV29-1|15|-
CSVTSGQGALGKLFF
TGCAGCGTTACCTCAGGACAGGGGGCACTCGGGAAACTGTTTTTT
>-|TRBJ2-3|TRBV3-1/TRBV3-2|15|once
CASSRLSVSTDTQYF
TGTGCCAGCAGCCGACTCTCCGTTAGCACAGATACGCAGTATTTT
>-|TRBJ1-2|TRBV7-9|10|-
CASSWNGTIF
TGTGCCAGCAGCTGGAATGGGACGATCTTC
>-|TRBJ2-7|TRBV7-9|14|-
CASSPGTSWYEQYF
TGTGCCAGCAGCCCAGGGACCAGCTGGTACGAGCAGTACTTC
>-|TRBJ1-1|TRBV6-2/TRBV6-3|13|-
CASSSRLIGEAFF
TGTGCCAGCAGCTCTCGCCTAATCGGTGAAGCTTTCTTT
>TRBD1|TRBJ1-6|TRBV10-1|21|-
CASTSRRGQGYTGSYNSPLHF
TGCGCCAGCACCTCGAGGAGAGGACAGGGTTACACCGGCTCCTATAATTCACCCCTCCACTTT
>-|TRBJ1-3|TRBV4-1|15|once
CASSPVVFSGNTIYF
TGCGCCAGCAGCCCCGTAGTCTTCTCTGGAAACACCATATATTTT
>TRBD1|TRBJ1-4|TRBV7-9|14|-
CASSDRVTNEKLFF
TGTGCCAGCAGTGACAGGGTTACTAATGAAAAACTGTTTTTT
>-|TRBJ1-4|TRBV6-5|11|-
CASIYNEKLFF
TGTGCCAGCATCTACAATGAAAAACTGTTTTTT
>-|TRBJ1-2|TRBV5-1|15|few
CASSLGDRAVGGYTF
TGCGCCAGCAGCTTGGGGGACCGTGCCGTCGGGGGCTACACCTTC
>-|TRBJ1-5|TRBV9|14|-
CASSLGGSNQPQHF
TGTGCCAGCAGTCTAGGGGGGAGCAATCAGCCCCAGCATTTT
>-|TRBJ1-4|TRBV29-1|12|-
CSVLALGEKLFF
TGCAGCGTTCTGGCCCTAGGGGAGAAACTGTTTTTT
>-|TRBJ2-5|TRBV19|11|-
CASSLWETQYF
TGTGCCAGTAGTCTCTGGGAGACCCAGTACTTC
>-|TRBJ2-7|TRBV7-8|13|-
CASSLAEDYEQYF
TGTGCCAGCAGCTTAGCGGAAGACTACGAGCAGTACTTC
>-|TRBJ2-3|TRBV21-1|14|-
CASSHPTSADTQYF
TGTGCCAGCAGCCACCCTACTAGTGCAGATACGCAGTATTTT
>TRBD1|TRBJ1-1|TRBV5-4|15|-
CASSLARGRGTEAFF
TGTGCCAGCAGCTTGGCCAGGGGGAGAGGGACTGAAGCTTTCTTT
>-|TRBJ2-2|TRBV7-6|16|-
CASSLARTVGTGELFF
TGTGCCAGCAGCTTAGCTCGAACGGTGGGCACCGGGGAGCTGTTTTTT
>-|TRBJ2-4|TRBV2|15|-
CASSGGELAKNIQYF
TGTGCCAGCAGTGGAGGAGAACTAGCCAAAAACATTCAGTACTTC
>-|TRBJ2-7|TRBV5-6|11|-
CASSYSYEQYF
TGTGCCAGCAGCTACTCCTACGAGCAGTACTTC
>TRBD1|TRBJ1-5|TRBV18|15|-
CASSLGTGGHQPQHF
TGTGCCAGCTCGCTGGGGACAGGGGGCCATCAGCCCCAGCATTTT
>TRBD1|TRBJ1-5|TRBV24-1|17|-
CATSDSRQGLGNQPQHF
TGTGCCACCAGTGATTCAAGACAGGGGCTTGGCAATCAGCCCCAGCATTTT
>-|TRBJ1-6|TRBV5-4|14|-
CASSYRDGNSPLHF
TGTGCCAGCAGCTACCGGGACGGAAATTCACCCCTCCACTTT
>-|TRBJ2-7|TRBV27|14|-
CASSLSLGGNEQYF
TGTGCCAGCAGTTTATCCCTTGGAGGTAACGAGCAGTACTTC
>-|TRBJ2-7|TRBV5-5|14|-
CASSWRTTEAGKYF
TGTGCCAGCAGCTGGAGGACGACCGAGGCCGGGAAGTACTTC
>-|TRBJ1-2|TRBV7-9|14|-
CASSLISLVYGYTF
TGTGCCAGCAGCTTAATATCACTGGTCTATGGCTACACCTTC
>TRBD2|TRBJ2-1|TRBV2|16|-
CASSVLAGGSYNEQFF
TGTGCCAGCAGTGTCCTAGCGGGGGGTTCCTACAATGAGCAGTTCTTC
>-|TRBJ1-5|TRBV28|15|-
CASSLGTYSNQPQHF
TGTGCCAGCAGTCTGGGCACGTATAGCAATCAGCCCCAGCATTTT
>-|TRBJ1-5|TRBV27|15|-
CASSLVGASNQPQHF
TGTGCCAGCAGTTTGGTGGGGGCTAGCAATCAGCCCCAGCATTTT
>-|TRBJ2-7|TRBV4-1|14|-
CASSHTSRVVEQYF
TGCGCCAGCAGCCATACTAGCCGGGTTGTCGAGCAGTACTTC
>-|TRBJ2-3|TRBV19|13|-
CASREEGTDTQYF
TGTGCCAGTAGGGAGGAAGGCACAGATACGCAGTATTTT
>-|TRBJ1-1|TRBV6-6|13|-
CASNRDRGTEAFF
TGTGCCAGTAACCGGGATAGGGGCACTGAAGCTTTCTTT
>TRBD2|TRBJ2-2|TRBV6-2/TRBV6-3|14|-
CASSRAGSAGELFF
TGTGCCAGCAGTCGAGCGGGGTCCGCCGGGGAGCTGTTTTTT
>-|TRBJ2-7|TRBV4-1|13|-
CASSQVGGYEQYF
TGCGCCAGCAGCCAAGTTGGTGGGTACGAGCAGTACTTC
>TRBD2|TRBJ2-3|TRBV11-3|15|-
CASSLRGEGTDTQYF
TGTGCCAGCAGCTTACGAGGGGAGGGGACAGATACGCAGTATTTT
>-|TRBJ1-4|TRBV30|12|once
CAWTTTNEKLFF
TGTGCCTGGACAACAACTAATGAAAAACTGTTTTTT
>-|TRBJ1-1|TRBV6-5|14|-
CASRGRQALTEAFF
TGTGCCAGCAGAGGACGTCAGGCCCTCACTGAAGCTTTCTTT
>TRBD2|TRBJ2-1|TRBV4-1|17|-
CASSARGSGGAGDEQFF
TGCGCCAGCAGCGCTCGGGGGAGCGGGGGGGCAGGGGATGAGCAGTTCTTC
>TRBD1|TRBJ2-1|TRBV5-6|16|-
CASSLSGGRFYNEQFF
TGTGCCAGCAGCTTGTCAGGGGGCCGATTTTACAATGAGCAGTTCTTC
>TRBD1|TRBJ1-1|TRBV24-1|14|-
CATSGGQVNTEAFF
TGTGCCACCAGTGGGGGACAGGTGAACACTGAAGCTTTCTTT
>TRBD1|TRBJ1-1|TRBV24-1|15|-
CATSDLVTGVTEAFF
TGTGCCACCAGTGATTTGGTGACAGGGGTGACTGAAGCTTTCTTT
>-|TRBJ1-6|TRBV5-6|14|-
CASSPGQSWSPLHF
TGTGCCAGCAGCCCCGGACAGTCTTGGTCACCCCTCCACTTT
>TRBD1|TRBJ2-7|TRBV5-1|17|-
CASSEKGGDRGLYEQYF
TGCGCCAGCAGCGAGAAAGGGGGTGACAGGGGGCTCTACGAGCAGTACTTC
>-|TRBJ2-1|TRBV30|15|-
CAWRRQPSSYNEQFF
TGTGCCTGGAGGCGACAGCCGAGCTCCTACAATGAGCAGTTCTTC
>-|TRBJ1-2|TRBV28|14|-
CASSLRQAGYGYTF
TGTGCCAGCAGTTTACGGCAGGCGGGCTATGGCTACACCTTC
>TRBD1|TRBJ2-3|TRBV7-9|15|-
CASRRTGWTTDTQYF
TGTGCCAGCAGGCGGACAGGGTGGACCACAGATACGCAGTATTTT
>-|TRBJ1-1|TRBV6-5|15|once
CASGYRSGMNTEAFF
TGTGCCAGCGGCTATCGGTCAGGGATGAACACTGAAGCTTTCTTT
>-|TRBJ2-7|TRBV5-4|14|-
CASRPSGTSYEQYF
TGTGCCAGCAGACCCTCCGGGACAAGCTACGAGCAGTACTTC
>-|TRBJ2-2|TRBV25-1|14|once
CASSEEKNAEKLFF
TGTGCCAGCAGTGAGGAGAAGAACGCGGAGAAGCTGTTTTTT
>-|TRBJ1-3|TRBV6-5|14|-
CASSKQVSGNTIYF
TGTGCCAGCAGTAAACAAGTCTCTGGAAACACCATATATTTT
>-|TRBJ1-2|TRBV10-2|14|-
CASSEWSGDYGYTF
TGCGCCAGCAGTGAGTGGTCGGGGGACTATGGCTACACCTTC
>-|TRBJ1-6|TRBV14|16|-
CASSHPQAGRNSPLHF
TGTGCCAGCAGCCACCCCCAGGCAGGGCGAAATTCACCCCTCCACTTT
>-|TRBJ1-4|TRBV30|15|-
CAWKQRGATNEKLFF
TGTGCCTGGAAACAAAGGGGGGCGACTAATGAAAAACTGTTTTTT
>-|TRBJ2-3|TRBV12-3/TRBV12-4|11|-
CASSSRDTQYF
TGTGCCAGCAGTTCCCGGGATACGCAGTATTTT
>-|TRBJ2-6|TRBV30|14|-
CAWSRDSGANVLTF
TGTGCCTGGAGCCGGGACTCTGGGGCCAACGTCCTGACTTTC
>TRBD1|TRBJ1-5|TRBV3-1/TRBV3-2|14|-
CASSLQGAKQPQHF
TGTGCCAGCAGTCTACAGGGGGCAAAGCAGCCCCAGCATTTT
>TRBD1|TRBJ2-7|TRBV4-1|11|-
CASGQGYEQYF
TGCGCCAGCGGACAGGGATACGAGCAGTACTTC
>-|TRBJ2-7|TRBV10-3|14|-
CAISEPILGYEQYF
TGTGCCATCAGTGAGCCGATTTTGGGGTACGAGCAGTACTTC
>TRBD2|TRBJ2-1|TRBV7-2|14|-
CASLELAGGNEQFF
TGTGCCAGCTTAGAACTAGCGGGGGGAAATGAGCAGTTCTTC